This TCR beta chain is drawn from a study of TIL therapy for anti-PD-1-resistant metastatic lung cancer. Documented time point: pre-treatment sample, taken before nivolumab and TIL therapy. Pleural nodules or supraclavicular lymph nodes made up most of the excised metastases sampled. Tumors were harvested before any PD-1/PD-L1 blockade. This clone is categorized as large (0.1 to 1%). The antigen remains undetermined. Study conclusions and caveats: TIL cultures after expansion showed higher clonality and lower diversity than baseline tumor (median roughly 6% vs 31%). This highly selected cohort may not generalize to typical lung cancer patients.

Sequencing used immunoSEQ v3. TCRdb's copy holds only in-frame clones and misses some; the assay was immunoSEQ multiplex PCR. The sample includes approximately 6,600 clones, 60% to 70% of them seen just once. V was shortened by 6 bases and J by 5 bases, with 10 bases between the two germline ends. Germline V lookup: CDR1 SGHVS, CDR2 FNYEAQ. The CDR3 runs to 12 residues. J is TRBJ2-5 and V is TRBV7-6; D remains unclear. Sequences were derived from tumor tissue, sampled at baseline. This receptor was identified in a person aged 25 to 85 with non-small cell lung cancer. In DNA form, the CDR3 reads TGTGCCAGCAGTTACCACCGGGAGACCCAGTACTTC. This gives the protein CASSYHRETQYF.